The 11 T cell receptor beta chains presented below share a single source sample, sequenced in a study of cytomegalovirus exposure and HLA in healthy donors. The PCR made use of 60 Vbeta and 13 Jbeta primers. Repertoires were generated with immunoSEQ multiplex PCR, while TCRdb's copy carries only in-frame clones and drops some. There are 55,000 to 80,000 clones in the sample; approximately 82% occur only once, and about 2% lies in the top ten. Sequences were obtained from PBMCs. The receptors here all came from a man younger than 35 in good health and CMV-seronegative.

The chain links TRBV19 to TRBJ1-2, with 11 positions matching TRBD1. This CDR3 spans 15 amino acids. Germline V gives CDR1 LNHDA, CDR2 SQIVND (reference sequence). After removal of 1 base from V and 6 bases from J, the junction contained 4 bases not matched to a gene. CDR3 sequence: CASSIAGTGGNGYTF. CDR3 DNA: TGTGCCAGTAGTATAGCCGGGACAGGGGGAAATGGCTACACCTTC.

V is TRBV28 and J is TRBJ1-6; 9 nucleotides align to TRBD1. Unmatched junction bases numbered 8, after V lost 3 bases and J lost 8 bases. This CDR3 has 16 residues. CDR1 is MDHEN and CDR2 is SYDVKM in the germline V gene. This CDR3 is CASSFPLGQGDSPLHF. The CDR3 DNA reads as TGTGCCAGCAGTTTCCCCCTGGGACAGGGTGATTCACCCCTCCACTTT.

This clone was counted between two and nine times. The chain recombines TRBV4-3 with TRBJ1-2, with 9 bases matching TRBD1. This CDR3 spans 15 amino acids. V was pared by 2 bases and J by 3 bases, with 4 bases of the junction left unmatched. In germline, CDR1 is LGHNA, CDR2 YSLEER. Written as DNA, the CDR3 is TGCGCCAGCAGCCAATTGGACAGGGGTGACTATGGCTACACCTTC. Amino acids: CASSQLDRGDYGYTF.

This chain joins TRBV27 and TRBJ2-1, with 9 bases that match TRBD2. The V gene's germline CDR1 is MNHEY and CDR2 SMNVEV (reference sequence). Trimming removed 3 bases from V and 7 bases from J; junction bases left unmatched: 7. The CDR3 is 15 residues long. The CDR3 bases are TGTGCCAGCAGTTTTGGGCCTAGCGGGATAAATGAGCAGTTCTTC. Its protein product is CASSFGPSGINEQFF.

CDR3 sequence reads: CASSPRQDSPLHF. The CDR3 region has the DNA TGTGCCAGTAGTCCGCGACAAGATTCACCCCTCCACTTT. This chain links TRBV19 with TRBJ1-6; no clear D. The germline V gene has CDR1 LNHDA and CDR2 SQIVND (reference sequence). Trimming left V 5 bases short and J 8 bases short, with 10 bases between. The CDR3 length is 13 residues.

The chain has TRBV16 and TRBJ1-5; perhaps TRBD1 as D (5 bases). The CDR3 totals 17 residues. With 4 bases removed from V and 0 bases from J, the gap between germline ends came to 16 bases. CDR1 is KGHSY, CDR2 FQNENV, per germline. The CDR3 here is CASSLLAWGDSNQPQHF. CDR3 DNA: TGTGCCAGCAGCCTGCTCGCCTGGGGGGATAGCAATCAGCCCCAGCATTTT.

The rearrangement uses TRBV9 and TRBJ2-1; 10 bases agree with TRBD2. CDR1 is SGDLS, CDR2 YYNGEE, per germline. V lost 0 bases, J lost 5 bases, and 5 bases stayed unmatched. The CDR3 extends over 16 amino acids. The chain's CDR3 is CASSVASGGLNNEQFF. The CDR3 nucleotides are TGTGCCAGCAGCGTAGCTAGCGGGGGTTTAAACAATGAGCAGTTCTTC.

The rearrangement uses TRBV19 and TRBJ2-3, with 9 bases identical to TRBD1. V trimming: 3 bases; J trimming: 4 bases; junction bases outside the gene matches: 8. This CDR3 is built from 16 residues. CDR1 and CDR2 (germline): LNHDA, SQIVND (reference sequence). The DNA of the CDR3 is TGTGCCAGTAGTATCCAGGGACAGGGTTTCTCAGATACGCAGTATTTT. Its translation: CASSIQGQGFSDTQYF.

The chain couples TRBV27 to TRBJ1-1, with D maybe TRBD1 (5 bases). Germline V gene data show CDR1 as MNHEY and CDR2 as SMNVEV (reference sequence). Trimming cost V 2 bases and J 1 base, with 11 bases left between them. This CDR3 is 15 amino acids long. The CDR3 nucleotides are TGTGCCAGCAGTTTACAGGGTCTCGAGAACACTGAAGCTTTCTTT. Translation gives CASSLQGLENTEAFF.

The V gene is TRBV25-1, the J gene TRBJ1-2; D perhaps matches TRBD1 (5 bases). V was shortened by 1 base and J by 7 bases, with 10 bases between the two germline ends. Germline V CDR1 and CDR2: MGHDK, SYGVNS. The length of the CDR3 is 13 residues. DNA for the CDR3: TGTGCCAGCAGTGAATTTGGGACTTCTGGCTACACCTTC. This gives the protein CASSEFGTSGYTF.

The chain joins TRBV9 to TRBJ2-3; tentative D call: TRBD2 (5 bases). Germline V gene sequence: CDR1 SGDLS, CDR2 YYNGEE. V gave up 1 base and J gave up 1 base, with 10 bases separating them. The CDR3 consists of 15 residues. The CDR3 region is CASSVTSIGTDTQYF. DNA for the CDR3: TGTGCCAGCAGCGTAACTAGTATCGGCACAGATACGCAGTATTTT.